This is a list of T cell receptor beta chains from one sample in a study of cytomegalovirus exposure and HLA in healthy donors. Some clones are missing from TCRdb's copy, which holds only in-frame ones; the method was immunoSEQ multiplex PCR. The table includes over 200,000 clones, 70% detected once. The sample consisted of PBMCs. These TCRs come from a man in his forties in good health and CMV-seropositive. CDR3s include the opening cysteine and the closing phenylalanine or tryptophan. The order of the fields is V gene, CDR3 protein.

V gene: TRBV19
CDR3 protein: CASSFSGIRDTGELFF

V gene: TRBV18
CDR3 protein: CASSPAGFSYNEQFF

V gene: TRBV6-5
CDR3 protein: CASSSDTHQPQHF

V gene: TRBV28
CDR3 protein: CASSLSRVPFFGPLADQETQYF

V gene: TRBV7-9
CDR3 protein: CASSLWLRGGTDTQYF

V gene: TRBV5-6
CDR3 protein: CASSLAFRGHPNTEAFF

V gene: TRBV19
CDR3 protein: CASSYRANYGYTF

V gene: TRBV27
CDR3 protein: CASSLAGFVGYTF

V gene: TRBV27
CDR3 protein: CASSLGEGSYEQYF

V gene: TRBV28
CDR3 protein: CASIRGTNEKLFF

V gene: TRBV18
CDR3 protein: CASSEGNTGELFF

V gene: TRBV9
CDR3 protein: CASSPHIRASGGEGLEAFF

V gene: TRBV10-3
CDR3 protein: CAIRQGSGETQYF

V gene: TRBV5-7
CDR3 protein: CASSLPAVPSSGNTIYF

V gene: TRBV25-1
CDR3 protein: CASSVDRTSYNEQFF

V gene: TRBV9
CDR3 protein: CASSVAGGTQETQYF

V gene: TRBV5-1
CDR3 protein: CASSLISANTGELFF

V gene: TRBV7-8
CDR3 protein: CASSGQQEGNTIYF

V gene: TRBV5-1
CDR3 protein: CASSFGTEETQYF

V gene: TRBV11-2
CDR3 protein: CATSPATNEKLFF

V gene: TRBV18
CDR3 protein: CASSSGRGTEAFF

V gene: TRBV5-1
CDR3 protein: CASRVQGANEQYF

V gene: TRBV6-6
CDR3 protein: CASSSITRDRPGELFF

V gene: TRBV19
CDR3 protein: CASTFGEIYGYTF

V gene: TRBV5-1
CDR3 protein: CASSPDSYGYTF

V gene: TRBV5-1
CDR3 protein: CASSYWGGSTDTQYF

V gene: TRBV7-2
CDR3 protein: CASSLANQGYTF

V gene: TRBV25-1
CDR3 protein: CASSEFAGKGEQYF

V gene: TRBV5-4
CDR3 protein: CASSRDRDTTEAFF

V gene: TRBV5-8
CDR3 protein: CASSPWTGLTSYEQYF

V gene: TRBV6-1
CDR3 protein: CASSDDTLGRLGEQYF

V gene: TRBV10-3
CDR3 protein: CAISEGTGRGISADEQYF

V gene: TRBV7-9
CDR3 protein: CSSSLNVGEAFF

V gene: TRBV27
CDR3 protein: CASSLTRGGGEQYF

V gene: TRBV5-1
CDR3 protein: CASSASDGTDTQYF

V gene: TRBV5-1
CDR3 protein: CASSLGLTGVNTEAFF

V gene: TRBV11-3
CDR3 protein: CASSPGGSTDTQYF

V gene: TRBV2
CDR3 protein: CASSDDRTRDEPQHF

V gene: TRBV5-1
CDR3 protein: CASSFQAGGRSPLHF

V gene: TRBV5-1
CDR3 protein: CASSPPAAGTTDTQYF

V gene: TRBV27
CDR3 protein: CASSTNRVDTQYF

V gene: TRBV7-9
CDR3 protein: CSSRTGTNQETQYF

V gene: TRBV10-3
CDR3 protein: CAISVDRGSAETQYF

V gene: TRBV13
CDR3 protein: CASSQNPETQYF

V gene: TRBV10-3
CDR3 protein: CAISESRGDNQPQHF

V gene: TRBV6-5
CDR3 protein: CASRRTGEGGYTF

V gene: TRBV15
CDR3 protein: CATSRDMQGAHEQYF

V gene: TRBV7-2
CDR3 protein: CASSLEGPNTGELFF

V gene: TRBV10-2
CDR3 protein: CASSEYSRYEQYF